This entry concerns a single TCR beta chain. Its antigen remains undetermined. The input lacks base qualities; no much larger clone sits a single base away. Enrolling through a virtual design, the prospective study's participants ranged in age from roughly 18 to 95 years and lived across 24 United States geographic areas. In the prospective study, cohorts were assigned on the basis of participant-reported clinical history obtained from a screening survey and a study questionnaire. Each participant in the prospective study had whole blood, serum and a nasopharyngeal or oropharyngeal swab collected by mobile phlebotomists. Over a roughly two-month period, participants in the prospective study had the option of providing additional blood draws and questionnaires. Blood samples from the prospective study were shipped frozen or at room temperature prior to DNA extraction. This specimen belongs to a study of blood T cell repertoires in COVID-19 (dated by TCRdb to the early 2020s). In terms of the full investigation: Samples from collaborators originated in the United States, Italy and Spain and spanned both the acute and convalescent phases of COVID-19. The material from the prospective study consisted of cDNA or gDNA derived from T cells, B-cell-depleted T cells, or PBMCs. Deeply sampled blood TCRbeta repertoires from subjects exposed to, actively infected with, or recovered from COVID-19 were included in the dataset. The repertoires were released in a freely available public database intended as a resource for research on the immune response to SARS-CoV-2. The samples were drawn from the first 160 participants of the ongoing ImmuneRACE study and from more than 1,000 subjects provided by 6 global collaborators. A de-identified subject ID, COVID-19 status, age in years and sex were almost always included in the sample metadata. HLA class I and class II types, where available, came from metadata supplied by the sample provider rather than from assay-based typing. What the research found in general, with its limitations: The amount of clinical and demographic metadata varied by source and participant and was provided uncurated.

For CDR1 and CDR2, the germline V gene lists KGHDR and SFDVKD. Spanning cysteine to phenylalanine, the CDR3 consists of 13 amino acids. Only the CDR3 DNA is retained, 39 bases long and in frame from the first base. V loses 4 bases of germline sequence and J loses 4 bases, and the interval between the two ends is 9 bases. TCRbeta CDR3 regions were amplified from genomic DNA by means of the immunoSEQ Assay, a bias-controlled multiplex PCR. As for how the authors treated the data: Within the assay, amplification of reference gene primers was used to estimate how many nucleated cells each sample contained. To quantify the absolute abundance of each unique TCRbeta CDR3 rearrangement, sequence reads were collapsed and filtered. Productive Simpson clonality was computed per sample as the square root of Simpson's diversity index over productive rearrangements. TCRdb stores this immuneACCESS table with in-frame sequences only. Part of the clones is absent; in the studies checked, under half of the shortfall reflects unresolved V genes, and no reason is known for the rest. The V and J calls and the clone size are those of that table, but D and trimming were determined from the DNA. Within this sample are about 430,000 clones, with around nine tenths of them counted one time only. Of the sample, 0.97% falls within the top ten clones.

The specimen was PBMCs or T cells enriched from blood (not recorded which). The receptor was derived from a woman aged 30 to 39 with acute COVID-19. The chain is made from TRBV24-1 and TRBJ1-2, with TRBD1 as a weak D call on 6 bases. The base sequence is TGTGCCACCAGTGAGGGAGGGGGCTATGGCTACACCTTC. It is translated as CATSEGGGYGYTF.